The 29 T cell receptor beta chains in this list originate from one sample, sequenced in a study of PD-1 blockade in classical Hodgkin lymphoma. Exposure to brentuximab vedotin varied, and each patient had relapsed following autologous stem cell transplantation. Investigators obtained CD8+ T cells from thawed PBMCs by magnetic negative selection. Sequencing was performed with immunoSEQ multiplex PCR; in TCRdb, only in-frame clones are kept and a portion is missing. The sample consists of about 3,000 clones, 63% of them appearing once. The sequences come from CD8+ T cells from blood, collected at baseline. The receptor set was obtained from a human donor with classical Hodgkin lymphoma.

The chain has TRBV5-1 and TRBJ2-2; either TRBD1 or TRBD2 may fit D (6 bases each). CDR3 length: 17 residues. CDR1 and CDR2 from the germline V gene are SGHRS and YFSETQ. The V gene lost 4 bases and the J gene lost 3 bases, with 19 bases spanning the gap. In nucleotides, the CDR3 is TGCGCCAGCAGCCTCCACTGGGGGGCGGCGGACACCGGGGAGCTGTTTTTT. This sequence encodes CASSLHWGAADTGELFF.

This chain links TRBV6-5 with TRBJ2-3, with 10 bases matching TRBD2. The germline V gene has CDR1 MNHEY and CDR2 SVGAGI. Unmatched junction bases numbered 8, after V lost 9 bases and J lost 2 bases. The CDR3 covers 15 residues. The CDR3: CASSPAGGITDTQYF. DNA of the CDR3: TGTGCCAGTTCTCCAGCGGGAGGGATCACAGATACGCAGTATTTT.

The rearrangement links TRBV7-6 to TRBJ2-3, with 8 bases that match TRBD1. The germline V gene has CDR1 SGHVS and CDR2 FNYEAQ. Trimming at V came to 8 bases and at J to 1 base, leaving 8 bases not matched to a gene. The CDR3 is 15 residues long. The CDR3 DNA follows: TGTGCCAGCTTCAGCCCGGGACAGGGCACAGATACGCAGTATTTT. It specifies CASFSPGQGTDTQYF.

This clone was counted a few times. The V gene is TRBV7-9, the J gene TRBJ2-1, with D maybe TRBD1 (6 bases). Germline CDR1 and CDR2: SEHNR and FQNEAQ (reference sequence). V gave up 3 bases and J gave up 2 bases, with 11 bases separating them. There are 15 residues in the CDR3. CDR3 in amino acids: CASSFWQGTYNEQFF. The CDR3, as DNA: TGTGCCAGCAGCTTTTGGCAGGGGACCTACAATGAGCAGTTCTTC.

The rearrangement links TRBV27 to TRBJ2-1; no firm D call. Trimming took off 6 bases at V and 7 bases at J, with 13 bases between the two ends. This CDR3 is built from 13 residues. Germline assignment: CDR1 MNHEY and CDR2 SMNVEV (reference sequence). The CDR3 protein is CASSQIGNNEQFF. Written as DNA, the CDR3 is TGTGCCAGCAGCCAAATAGGGAATAATGAGCAGTTCTTC.

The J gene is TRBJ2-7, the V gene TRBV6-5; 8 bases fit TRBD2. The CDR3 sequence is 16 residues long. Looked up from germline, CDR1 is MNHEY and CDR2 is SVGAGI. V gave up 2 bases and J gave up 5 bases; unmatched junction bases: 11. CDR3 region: CASSYDSGGPRNEQYF. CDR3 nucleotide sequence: TGTGCCAGCAGTTACGATTCGGGAGGGCCGAGGAACGAGCAGTACTTC.

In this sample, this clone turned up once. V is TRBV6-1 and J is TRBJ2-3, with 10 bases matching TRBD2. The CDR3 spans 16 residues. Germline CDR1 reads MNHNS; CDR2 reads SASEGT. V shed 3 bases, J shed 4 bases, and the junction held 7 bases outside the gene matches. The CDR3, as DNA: TGTGCCAGCAGTGAGATAGCGGGAGGTCGTTCAGATACGCAGTATTTT. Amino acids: CASSEIAGGRSDTQYF.

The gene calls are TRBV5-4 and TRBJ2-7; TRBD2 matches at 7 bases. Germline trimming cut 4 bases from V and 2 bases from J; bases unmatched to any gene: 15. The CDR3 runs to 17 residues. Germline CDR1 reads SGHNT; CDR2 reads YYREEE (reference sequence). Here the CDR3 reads CASSQGDYVPKTYEQYF. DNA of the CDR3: TGTGCCAGCAGCCAAGGGGACTATGTCCCTAAAACCTACGAGCAGTACTTC. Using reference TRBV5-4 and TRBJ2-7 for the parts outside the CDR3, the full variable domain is ETGVTQSPTHLIKTRGQQVTLRCSSQSGHNTVSWYQQALGQGPQFIFQYYREEENGRGNFPPRFSGLQFPNYSSELNVNALELDDSALYLCASSQGDYVPKTYEQYFGPGTRLTVT.

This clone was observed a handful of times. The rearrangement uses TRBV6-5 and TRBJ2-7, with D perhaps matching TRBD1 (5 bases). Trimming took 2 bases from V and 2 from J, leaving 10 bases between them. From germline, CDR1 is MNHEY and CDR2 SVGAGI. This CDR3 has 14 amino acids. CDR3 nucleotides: TGTGCCAGCAGTTACGTCGGCAGGGCCTACGAGCAGTACTTC. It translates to CASSYVGRAYEQYF.

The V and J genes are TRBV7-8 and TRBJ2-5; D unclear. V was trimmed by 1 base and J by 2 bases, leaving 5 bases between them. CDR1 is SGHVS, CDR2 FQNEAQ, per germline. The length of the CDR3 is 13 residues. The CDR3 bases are TGTGCCAGCAGCTTAGATAGGCAAGAGACCCAGTACTTC. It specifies CASSLDRQETQYF. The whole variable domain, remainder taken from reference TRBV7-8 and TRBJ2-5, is GAGVSQSPRYKVAKRGQDVALRCDPISGHVSLFWYQQALGQGPEFLTYFQNEAQLDKSGLPSDRFFAERPEGSVSTLKIQRTQQEDSAVYLCASSLDRQETQYFGPGTRLLVL.

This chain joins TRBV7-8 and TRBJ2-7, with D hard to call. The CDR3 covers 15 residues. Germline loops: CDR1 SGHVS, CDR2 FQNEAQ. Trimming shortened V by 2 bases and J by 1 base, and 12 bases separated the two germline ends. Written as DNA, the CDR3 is TGTGCCAGCAGCTTAAGGGCGGCACCTTCCTACGAGCAGTACTTC. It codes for CASSLRAAPSYEQYF.

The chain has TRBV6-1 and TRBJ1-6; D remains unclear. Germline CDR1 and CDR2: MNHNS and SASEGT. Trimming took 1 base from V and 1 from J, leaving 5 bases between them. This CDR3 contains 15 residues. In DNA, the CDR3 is TGTGCCAGCAGTGAAGAGCCATCCTATAATTCACCCCTCCACTTT. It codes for CASSEEPSYNSPLHF.

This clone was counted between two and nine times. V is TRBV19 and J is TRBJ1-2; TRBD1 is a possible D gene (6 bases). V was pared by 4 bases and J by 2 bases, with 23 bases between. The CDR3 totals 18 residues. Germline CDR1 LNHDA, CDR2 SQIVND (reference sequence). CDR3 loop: CASSTEDRSLKENYGYTF. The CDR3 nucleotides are TGTGCCAGTAGTACCGAGGACAGATCGCTGAAGGAGAACTATGGCTACACCTTC.

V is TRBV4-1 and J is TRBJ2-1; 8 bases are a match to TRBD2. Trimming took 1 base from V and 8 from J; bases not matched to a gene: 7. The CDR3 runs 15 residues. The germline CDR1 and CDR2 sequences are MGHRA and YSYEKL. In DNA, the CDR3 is TGCGCCAGCAGCCAAGGGGGGAACGGGAGGGATGAGCAGTTCTTC. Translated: CASSQGGNGRDEQFF.

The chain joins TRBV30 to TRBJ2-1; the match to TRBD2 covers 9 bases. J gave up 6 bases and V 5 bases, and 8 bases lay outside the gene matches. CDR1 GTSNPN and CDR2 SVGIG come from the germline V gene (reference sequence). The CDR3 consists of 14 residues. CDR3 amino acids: CAWDPGLAGNEQFF. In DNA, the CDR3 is TGTGCCTGGGATCCGGGACTAGCAGGCAATGAGCAGTTCTTC.

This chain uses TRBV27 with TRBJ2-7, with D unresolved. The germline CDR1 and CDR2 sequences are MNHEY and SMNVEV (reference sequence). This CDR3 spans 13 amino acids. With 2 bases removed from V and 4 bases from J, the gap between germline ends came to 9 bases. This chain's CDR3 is CASSLKVDYEQYF. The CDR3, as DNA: TGTGCCAGCAGTTTAAAGGTTGATTACGAGCAGTACTTC.

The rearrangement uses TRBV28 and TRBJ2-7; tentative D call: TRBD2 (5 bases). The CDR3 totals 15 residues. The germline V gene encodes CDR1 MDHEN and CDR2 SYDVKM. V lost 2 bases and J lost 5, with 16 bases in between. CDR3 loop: CASSLPAARRNEQYF. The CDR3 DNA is TGTGCCAGCAGTTTACCAGCGGCAAGGAGAAACGAGCAGTACTTC. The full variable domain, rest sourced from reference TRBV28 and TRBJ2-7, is DVKVTQSSRYLVKRTGEKVFLECVQDMDHENMFWYRQDPGLGLRLIYFSYDVKMKEKGDIPEGYSVSREKKERFSLILESASTNQTSMYLCASSLPAARRNEQYFGPGTRLTVT.

The CDR3 nucleotides are TGTGCCAGCAGCTTGGGGTTCTCTAATGAAAAACTGTTTTTT. Amino acid sequence: CASSLGFSNEKLFF. The J gene is TRBJ1-4, the V gene TRBV11-2, with D hard to call. Germline CDR1 and CDR2: SGHAT and FQNNGV. Trimming pared 3 bases from V and 3 bases from J, leaving 8 bases between. The CDR3 sequence is 14 residues long.

The chain's CDR3 is CASSTNRDRGNNEQFF. The CDR3 DNA is TGTGCCAGCAGCACGAACCGGGACAGGGGTAACAATGAGCAGTTCTTC. The V call is TRBV7-9, the J call TRBJ2-1, with TRBD1 identical over 10 bases. J lost 5 bases, V lost 5 bases, and 9 bases had no gene match. The CDR3 spans 16 residues. The V gene's germline CDR1 is SEHNR and CDR2 FQNEAQ (reference sequence).

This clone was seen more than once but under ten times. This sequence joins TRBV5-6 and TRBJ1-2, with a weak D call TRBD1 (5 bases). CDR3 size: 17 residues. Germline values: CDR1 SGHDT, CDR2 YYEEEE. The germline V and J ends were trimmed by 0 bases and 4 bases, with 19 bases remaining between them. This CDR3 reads CASSLVGALEPTYGYTF. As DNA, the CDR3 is TGTGCCAGCAGCTTGGTCGGGGCGCTAGAACCAACCTATGGCTACACCTTC.

The CDR3, as DNA: TGCGCCAGCAGCCAAGATCTAGCGGGAAAAGTTTACGAGCAGTACTTC. Protein product: CASSQDLAGKVYEQYF. The chain is built from TRBV4-1 and TRBJ2-7, with 9 bases matching TRBD2. The V gene's germline CDR1 is MGHRA and CDR2 YSYEKL. The CDR3 spans 16 residues. The V and J ends lost 0 bases and 4 bases, in that order; junction bases with no gene match: 7.

CDR3 sequence: CASSLGSDSSYEQYF. Written as DNA, the CDR3 is TGTGCCAGCAGCTTAGGTTCGGACTCCTCCTACGAGCAGTACTTC. The chain has TRBV13 and TRBJ2-7; D perhaps matches TRBD2 (5 bases). Germline CDR1 and CDR2: PRHDT and FYEKMQ (reference sequence). This CDR3 spans 15 amino acids. The V gene lost 0 bases and the J gene lost 0 bases, with 9 bases spanning the gap.

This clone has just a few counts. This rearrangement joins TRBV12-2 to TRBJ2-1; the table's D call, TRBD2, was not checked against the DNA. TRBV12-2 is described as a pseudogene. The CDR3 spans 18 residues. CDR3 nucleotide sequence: TGTGCAAGTCGCCGATTTAGCGGGAGGGCCATCTCCTACAATGAGCAGTTCTTC. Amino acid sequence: CASRRFSGRAISYNEQFF.

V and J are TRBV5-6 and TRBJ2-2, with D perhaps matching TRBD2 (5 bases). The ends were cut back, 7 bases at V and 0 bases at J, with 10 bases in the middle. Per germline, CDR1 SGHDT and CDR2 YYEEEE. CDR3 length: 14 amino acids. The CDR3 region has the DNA TGTGCCAGCTGCGAGGGAGCGAACACCGGGGAGCTGTTTTTT. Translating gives CASCEGANTGELFF.

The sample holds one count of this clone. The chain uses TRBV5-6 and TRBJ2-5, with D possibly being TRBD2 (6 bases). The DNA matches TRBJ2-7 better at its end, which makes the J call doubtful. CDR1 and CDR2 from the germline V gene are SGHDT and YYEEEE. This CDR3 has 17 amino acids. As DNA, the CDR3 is TGTGCCAGCAGCTTGACACGCTGGGAGGACAAGCTCTACGAGCAGTACTTC. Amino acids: CASSLTRWEDKLYEQYF.

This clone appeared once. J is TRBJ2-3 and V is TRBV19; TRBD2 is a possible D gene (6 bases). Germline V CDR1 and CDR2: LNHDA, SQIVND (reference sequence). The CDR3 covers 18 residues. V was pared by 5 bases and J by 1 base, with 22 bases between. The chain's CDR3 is CASSPVGGGRSGTDTQYF. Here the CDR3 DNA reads TGTGCCAGTAGTCCGGTGGGGGGTGGACGGAGTGGCACAGATACGCAGTATTTT.

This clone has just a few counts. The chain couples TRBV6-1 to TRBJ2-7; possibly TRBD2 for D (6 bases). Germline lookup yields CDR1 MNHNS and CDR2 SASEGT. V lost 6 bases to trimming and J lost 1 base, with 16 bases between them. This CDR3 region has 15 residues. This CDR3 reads CASSRGTGSSYEQYF. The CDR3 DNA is TGTGCCAGCAGCCGGGGGACGGGGAGTTCCTACGAGCAGTACTTC.

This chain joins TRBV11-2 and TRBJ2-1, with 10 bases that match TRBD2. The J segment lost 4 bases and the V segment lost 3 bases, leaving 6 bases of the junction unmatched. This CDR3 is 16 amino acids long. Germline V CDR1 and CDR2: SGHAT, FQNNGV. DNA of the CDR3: TGTGCCAGCAGCTTGGAAGCGGGAGGGCCGTACAATGAGCAGTTCTTC. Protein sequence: CASSLEAGGPYNEQFF.

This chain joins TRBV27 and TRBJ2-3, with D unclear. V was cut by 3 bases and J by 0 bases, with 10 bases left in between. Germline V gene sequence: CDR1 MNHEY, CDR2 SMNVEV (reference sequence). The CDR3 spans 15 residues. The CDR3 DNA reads TGTGCCAGCAGTTTCTCGCCTCGCAGCACAGATACGCAGTATTTT. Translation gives CASSFSPRSTDTQYF.